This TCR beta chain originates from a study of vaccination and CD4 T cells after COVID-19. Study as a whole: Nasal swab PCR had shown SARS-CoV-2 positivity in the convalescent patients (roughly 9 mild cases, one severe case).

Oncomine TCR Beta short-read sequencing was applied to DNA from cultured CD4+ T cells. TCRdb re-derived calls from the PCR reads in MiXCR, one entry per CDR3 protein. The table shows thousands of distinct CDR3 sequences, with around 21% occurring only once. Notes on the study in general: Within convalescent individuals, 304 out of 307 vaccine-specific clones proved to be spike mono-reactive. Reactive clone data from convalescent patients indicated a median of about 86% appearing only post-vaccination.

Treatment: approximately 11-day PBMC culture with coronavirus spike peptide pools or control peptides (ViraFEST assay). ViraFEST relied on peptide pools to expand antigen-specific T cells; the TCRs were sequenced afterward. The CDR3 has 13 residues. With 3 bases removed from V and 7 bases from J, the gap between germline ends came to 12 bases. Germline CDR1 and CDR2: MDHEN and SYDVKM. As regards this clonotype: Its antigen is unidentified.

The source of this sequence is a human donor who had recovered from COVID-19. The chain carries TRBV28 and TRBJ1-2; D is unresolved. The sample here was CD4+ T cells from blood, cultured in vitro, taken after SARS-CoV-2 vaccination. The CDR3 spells CASSFSGFAGYTF. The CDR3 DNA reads TGTGCCAGCAGTTTCTCGGGGTTTGCTGGCTACACCTTC.